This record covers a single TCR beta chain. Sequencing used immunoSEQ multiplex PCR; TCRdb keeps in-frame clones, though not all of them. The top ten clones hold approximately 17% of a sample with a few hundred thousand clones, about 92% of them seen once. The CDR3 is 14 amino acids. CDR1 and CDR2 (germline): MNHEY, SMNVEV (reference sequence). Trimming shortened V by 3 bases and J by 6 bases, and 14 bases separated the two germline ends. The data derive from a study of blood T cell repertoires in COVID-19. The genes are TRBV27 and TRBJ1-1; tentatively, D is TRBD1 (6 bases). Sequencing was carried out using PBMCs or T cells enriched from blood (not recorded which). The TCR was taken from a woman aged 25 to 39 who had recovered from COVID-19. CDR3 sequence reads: CASSLRGPSAEAFF. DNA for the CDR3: TGTGCCAGCAGTTTGCGGGGGCCGTCCGCTGAAGCTTTCTTT.